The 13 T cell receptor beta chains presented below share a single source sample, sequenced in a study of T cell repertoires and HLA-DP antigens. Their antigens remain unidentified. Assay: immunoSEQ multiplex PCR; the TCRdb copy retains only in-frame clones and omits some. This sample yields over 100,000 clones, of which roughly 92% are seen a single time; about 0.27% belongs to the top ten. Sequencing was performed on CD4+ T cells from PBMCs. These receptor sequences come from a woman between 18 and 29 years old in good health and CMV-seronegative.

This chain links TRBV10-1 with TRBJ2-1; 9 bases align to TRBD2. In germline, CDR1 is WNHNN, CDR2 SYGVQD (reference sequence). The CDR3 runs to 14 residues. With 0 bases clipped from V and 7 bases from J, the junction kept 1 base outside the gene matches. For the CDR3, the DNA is TGCGCCAGCAGTGAGTCTAGCGGGAGAAATGAGCAGTTCTTC. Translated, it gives CASSESSGRNEQFF.

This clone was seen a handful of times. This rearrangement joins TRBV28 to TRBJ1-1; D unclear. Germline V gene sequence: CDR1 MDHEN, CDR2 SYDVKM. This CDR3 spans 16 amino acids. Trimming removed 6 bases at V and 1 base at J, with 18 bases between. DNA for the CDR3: TGTGCCAGCAGCCCCCGGGGAGCGACCCAGAACACTGAAGCTTTCTTT. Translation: CASSPRGATQNTEAFF.

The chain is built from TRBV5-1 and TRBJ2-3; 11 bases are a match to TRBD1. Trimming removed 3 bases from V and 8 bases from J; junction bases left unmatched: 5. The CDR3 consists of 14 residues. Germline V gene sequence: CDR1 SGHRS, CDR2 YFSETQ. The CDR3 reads CASSWTGGAGTQYF. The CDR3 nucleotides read TGCGCCAGCAGCTGGACAGGGGGCGCGGGTACGCAGTATTTT.

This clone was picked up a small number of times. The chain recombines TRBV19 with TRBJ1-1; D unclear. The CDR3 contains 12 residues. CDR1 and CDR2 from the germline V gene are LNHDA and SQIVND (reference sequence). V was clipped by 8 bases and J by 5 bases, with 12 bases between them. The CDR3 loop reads CASGPLGTEAFF. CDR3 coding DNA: TGTGCCAGTGGACCACTTGGGACTGAAGCTTTCTTT.

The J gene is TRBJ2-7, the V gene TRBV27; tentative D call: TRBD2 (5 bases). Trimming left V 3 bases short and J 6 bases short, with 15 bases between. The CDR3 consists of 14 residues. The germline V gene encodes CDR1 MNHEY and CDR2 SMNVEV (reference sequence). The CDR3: CASSFTGIYFEQYF. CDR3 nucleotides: TGTGCCAGCAGTTTTACCGGGATCTACTTCGAGCAGTACTTC.

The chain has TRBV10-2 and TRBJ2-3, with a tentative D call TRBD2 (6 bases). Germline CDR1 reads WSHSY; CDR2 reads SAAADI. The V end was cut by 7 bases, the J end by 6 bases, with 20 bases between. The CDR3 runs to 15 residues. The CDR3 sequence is CASNAPAAEGDTQYF. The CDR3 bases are TGCGCCAGCAACGCCCCAGCAGCGGAGGGGGATACGCAGTATTTT.

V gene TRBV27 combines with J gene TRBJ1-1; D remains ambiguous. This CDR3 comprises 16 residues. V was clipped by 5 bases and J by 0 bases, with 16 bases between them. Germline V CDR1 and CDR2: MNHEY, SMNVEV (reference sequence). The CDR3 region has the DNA TGTGCCAGCAGTGTCGAGGTGAACCGGATGAACACTGAAGCTTTCTTT. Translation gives CASSVEVNRMNTEAFF.

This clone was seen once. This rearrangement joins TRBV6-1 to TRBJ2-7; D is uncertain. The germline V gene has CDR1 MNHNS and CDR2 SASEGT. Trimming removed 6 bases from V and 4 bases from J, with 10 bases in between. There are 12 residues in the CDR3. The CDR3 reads CASSPGPYEQYV. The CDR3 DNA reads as TGTGCCAGCAGCCCCGGACCGTACGAGCAGTACGTC.

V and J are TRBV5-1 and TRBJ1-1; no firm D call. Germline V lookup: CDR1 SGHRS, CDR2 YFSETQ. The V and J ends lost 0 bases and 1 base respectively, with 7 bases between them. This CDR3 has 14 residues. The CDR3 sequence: CASSLETGNTEAFF. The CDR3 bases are TGCGCCAGCAGCTTGGAGACGGGGAACACTGAAGCTTTCTTT.

CDR3 loop: CASSQAHGGQGIYNEQFF. The CDR3 DNA sequence: TGTGCCAGCAGCCAAGCCCACGGTGGCCAGGGGATTTACAATGAGCAGTTCTTC. The chain is built from TRBV4-2 and TRBJ2-1; maybe TRBD1 (6 bases). CDR3 size: 18 residues. Germline CDR1 LGHNA, CDR2 YNFKEQ. Between the trimmed V and J ends, which lost 1 base and 4 bases, there was a span of 20 bases.

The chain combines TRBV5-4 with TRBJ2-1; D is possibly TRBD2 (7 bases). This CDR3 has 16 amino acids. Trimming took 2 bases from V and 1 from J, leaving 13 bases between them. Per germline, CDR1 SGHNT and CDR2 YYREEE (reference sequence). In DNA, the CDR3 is TGTGCCAGCAGCTTCGGGGGGCCGAGATCCTACAATGAGCAGTTCTTC. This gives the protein CASSFGGPRSYNEQFF.

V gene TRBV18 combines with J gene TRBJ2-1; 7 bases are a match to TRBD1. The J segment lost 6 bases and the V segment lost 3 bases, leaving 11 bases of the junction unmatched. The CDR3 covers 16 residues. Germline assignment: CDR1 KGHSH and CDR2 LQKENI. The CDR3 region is CASSPLSTGQGNEQFF. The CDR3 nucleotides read TGTGCCAGCTCACCCCTTTCGACAGGGCAGGGCAATGAGCAGTTCTTC.

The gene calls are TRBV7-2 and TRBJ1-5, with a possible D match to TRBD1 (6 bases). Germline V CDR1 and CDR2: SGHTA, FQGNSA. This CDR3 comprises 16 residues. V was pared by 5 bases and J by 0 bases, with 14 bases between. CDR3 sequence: CASSDIDRFSNQPQHF. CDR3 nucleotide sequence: TGTGCCAGCAGCGACATTGACAGGTTTAGCAATCAGCCCCAGCATTTT.